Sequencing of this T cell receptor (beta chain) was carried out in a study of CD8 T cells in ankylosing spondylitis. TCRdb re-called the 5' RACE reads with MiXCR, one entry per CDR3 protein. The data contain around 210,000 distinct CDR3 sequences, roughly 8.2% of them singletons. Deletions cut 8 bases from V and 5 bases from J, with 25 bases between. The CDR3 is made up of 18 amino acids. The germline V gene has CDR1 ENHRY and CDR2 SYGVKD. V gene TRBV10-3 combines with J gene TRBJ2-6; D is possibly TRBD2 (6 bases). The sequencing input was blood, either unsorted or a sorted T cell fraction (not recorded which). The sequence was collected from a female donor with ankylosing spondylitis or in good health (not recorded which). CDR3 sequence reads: CAISGEDRRPVRANVLTF. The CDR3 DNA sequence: TGTGCCATCTCGGGGGAAGACAGACGCCCGGTCCGGGCCAACGTCCTGACTTTC.